This T cell receptor beta chain was found in a study of blood T cell repertoires in COVID-19. As for the study in general: Material from acute and convalescent COVID-19 was sourced from the United States, Italy and Spain. From T cells, B-cell-depleted T cells, or PBMCs came the material, which was cDNA or gDNA.

Per the authors' pipeline: Estimation of nucleated cell counts was performed using reference gene primer amplification. Some clones are missing from TCRdb's copy, which holds only in-frame ones; the method was immunoSEQ multiplex PCR. V and J calls and clone size come straight from that table; D and trimming were deduced from the DNA. The sample consists of tens of thousands of clones, 75% to 90% of them appearing once. This CDR3 region has 16 residues. The germline gives CDR1 LNHDA, CDR2 SQIVND (reference sequence). With 3 bases clipped from V and 5 bases from J, the junction kept 11 bases outside the gene matches.

Sample: peripheral blood. The chain employs TRBV19 and TRBJ2-5, with 8 bases identical to TRBD1. This clonotype was obtained from a human donor in a cohort sampled during active COVID-19. The CDR3 reads CASSMGGYRDRETQYF. For the CDR3, the DNA is TGTGCCAGTAGTATGGGGGGCTACCGGGACAGGGAGACCCAGTACTTC.